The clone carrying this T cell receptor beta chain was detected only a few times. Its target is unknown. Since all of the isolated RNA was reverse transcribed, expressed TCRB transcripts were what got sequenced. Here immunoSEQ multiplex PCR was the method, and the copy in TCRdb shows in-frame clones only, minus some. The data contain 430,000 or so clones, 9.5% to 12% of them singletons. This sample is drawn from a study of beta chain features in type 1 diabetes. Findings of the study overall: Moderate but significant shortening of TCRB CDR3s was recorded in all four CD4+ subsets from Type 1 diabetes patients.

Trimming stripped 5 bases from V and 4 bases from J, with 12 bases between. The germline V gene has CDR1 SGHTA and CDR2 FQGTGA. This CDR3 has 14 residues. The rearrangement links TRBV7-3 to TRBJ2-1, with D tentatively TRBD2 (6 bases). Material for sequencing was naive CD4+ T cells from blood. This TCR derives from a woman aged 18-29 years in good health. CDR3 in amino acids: CASSQLAGYNEQFF. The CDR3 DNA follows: TGTGCCAGCAGCCAACTAGCCGGGTACAATGAGCAGTTCTTC.